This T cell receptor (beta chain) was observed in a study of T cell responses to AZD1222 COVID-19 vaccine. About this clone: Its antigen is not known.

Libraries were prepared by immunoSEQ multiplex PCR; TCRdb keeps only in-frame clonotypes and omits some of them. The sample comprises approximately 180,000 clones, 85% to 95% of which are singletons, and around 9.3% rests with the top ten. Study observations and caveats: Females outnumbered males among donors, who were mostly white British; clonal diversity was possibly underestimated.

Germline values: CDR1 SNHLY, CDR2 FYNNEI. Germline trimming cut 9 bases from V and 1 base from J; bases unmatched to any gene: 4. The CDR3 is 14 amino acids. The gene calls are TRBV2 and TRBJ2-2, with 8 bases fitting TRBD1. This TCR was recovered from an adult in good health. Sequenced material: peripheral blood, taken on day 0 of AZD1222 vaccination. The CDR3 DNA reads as TGTGCCAGTACTGGGACAGGGAACACCGGGGAGCTGTTTTTT. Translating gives CASTGTGNTGELFF.